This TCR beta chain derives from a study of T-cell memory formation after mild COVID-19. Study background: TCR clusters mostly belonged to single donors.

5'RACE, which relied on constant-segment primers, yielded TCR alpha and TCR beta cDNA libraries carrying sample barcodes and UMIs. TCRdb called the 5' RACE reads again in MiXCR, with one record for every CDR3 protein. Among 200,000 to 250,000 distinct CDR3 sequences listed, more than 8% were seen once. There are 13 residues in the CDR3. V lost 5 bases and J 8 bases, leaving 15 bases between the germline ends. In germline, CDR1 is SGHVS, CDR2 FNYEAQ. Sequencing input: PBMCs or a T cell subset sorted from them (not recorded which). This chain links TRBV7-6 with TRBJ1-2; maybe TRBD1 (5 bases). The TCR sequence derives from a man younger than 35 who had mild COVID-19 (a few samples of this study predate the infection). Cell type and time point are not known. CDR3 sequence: CASSDYTRVGYTF. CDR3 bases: TGTGCCAGCAGCGATTATACCAGGGTGGGCTACACCTTC.